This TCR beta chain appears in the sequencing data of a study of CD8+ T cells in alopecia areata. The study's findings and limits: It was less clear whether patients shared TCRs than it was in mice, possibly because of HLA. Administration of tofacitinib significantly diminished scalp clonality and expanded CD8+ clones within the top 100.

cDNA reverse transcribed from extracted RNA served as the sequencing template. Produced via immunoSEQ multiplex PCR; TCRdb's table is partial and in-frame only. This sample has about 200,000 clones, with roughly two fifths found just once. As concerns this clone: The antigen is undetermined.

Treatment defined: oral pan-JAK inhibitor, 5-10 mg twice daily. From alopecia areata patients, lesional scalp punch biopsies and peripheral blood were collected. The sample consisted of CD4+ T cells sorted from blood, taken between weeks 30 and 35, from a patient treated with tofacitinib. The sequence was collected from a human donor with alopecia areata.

DNA of the CDR3: TGTGCCAGCAGCGACCTTGGCGGGGCCGTATCAGGGCTGTTTTTT. Translated: CASSDLGGAVSGLFF. This chain links TRBV25-1 with TRBJ1-4; maybe TRBD1 (5 bases). The CDR3 runs 15 residues. Germline-derived CDR1 and CDR2 are MGHDK and SYGVNS. Trimming removed 6 bases from V and 14 bases from J, with 25 bases in between.